This passage covers 23 T cell receptor beta chains from one sample sequenced in a study of blood T cell repertoires in COVID-19. The repertoire was sequenced with immunoSEQ multiplex PCR; TCRdb's copy has only in-frame clones and lacks some. The table lists approximately 77,000 clones, around 69% of them singletons. The sample was peripheral blood. The receptors were sampled from a man between 65 and 85 years old with active or convalescent COVID-19.

The genes are TRBV2 and TRBJ1-5, with D hard to call. From germline, CDR1 is SNHLY and CDR2 FYNNEI. V was trimmed by 7 bases and J by 0 bases, leaving 22 bases between them. The CDR3 spans 18 residues. The CDR3 nucleotides are TGTGCCAGCATGCGGACTAGCCAGAGAACCTATAGCAATCAGCCCCAGCATTTT. Encoded protein: CASMRTSQRTYSNQPQHF.

The rearrangement uses TRBV2 and TRBJ1-2; 7 positions agree with TRBD1. The J segment lost 8 bases and the V segment lost 0 bases, leaving 0 bases of the junction unmatched. The CDR3 sequence is 12 residues long. Germline V gene data show CDR1 as SNHLY and CDR2 as FYNNEI. CDR3 DNA: TGTGCCAGCAGTGAAGCCAGGGGGGGCTACACCTTC. Its protein product is CASSEARGGYTF.

The CDR3 is CASSSNAGRQETQYF. The DNA of the CDR3 is TGTGCCAGCTCATCAAATGCGGGACGTCAAGAGACCCAGTACTTC. The rearrangement joins TRBV18 to TRBJ2-5; D possibly corresponds to TRBD2 (6 bases). V was trimmed by 5 bases and J by 2 bases, leaving 15 bases between them. The CDR3 contains 15 residues. Germline CDR1 is KGHSH and CDR2 is LQKENI. Filled out from reference TRBV18 and TRBJ2-5, the complete variable domain reads NAGVMQNPRHLVRRRGQEARLRCSPMKGHSHVYWYRQLPEEGLKFMVYLQKENIIDESGMPKERFSAEFPKEGPSILRIQQVVRGDSAAYFCASSSNAGRQETQYFGPGTRLLVL.

V gene TRBV10-2 combines with J gene TRBJ1-1, with D tentatively TRBD1 (6 bases). Looked up from germline, CDR1 is WSHSY and CDR2 is SAAADI. Trimming shortened V by 7 bases and J by 8 bases, and 11 bases separated the two germline ends. The CDR3 covers 11 residues. CDR3 nucleotides: TGCGCCAGCATAAACGACAGGGAAGCTTTCTTT. Translating it yields CASINDREAFF.

This CDR3 reads CASREGARTGELFF. In DNA form, the CDR3 reads TGCGCCAGCCGGGAGGGGGCGCGCACCGGGGAGCTGTTTTTT. The chain combines TRBV5-1 with TRBJ2-2; a weak D match, TRBD2 (8 bases). CDR3 size: 14 residues. The V and J ends lost 7 bases and 4 bases respectively, with 14 bases between them. CDR1 is SGHRS and CDR2 is YFSETQ in the germline V gene.

This chain connects TRBV7-3 to TRBJ2-7, with D uncertain. Per germline, CDR1 SGHTA and CDR2 FQGTGA. V lost 5 bases and J 3 bases, leaving 14 bases between the germline ends. The CDR3 has 14 amino acids. Here the CDR3 reads CASSPGPSSYEQYF. CDR3 bases: TGTGCCAGCAGCCCTGGTCCGTCTAGCTACGAGCAGTACTTC.

This chain connects TRBV6-5 to TRBJ2-7, with TRBD1 matching 7 bases. V was clipped by 7 bases and J by 1 base; unmatched bases: 4. Germline V CDR1 and CDR2: MNHEY, SVGAGI. The CDR3 runs to 13 residues. The CDR3 spells CASTGQVSYEQYF. As DNA, the CDR3 is TGTGCCAGCACCGGACAGGTTTCCTACGAGCAGTACTTC.

As concerns this clone: A much larger clone lies a single base off, so this may be a read error. Other DNA sequences in this specimen translate into the identical CDR3. V and J are TRBV3-1 (or the pseudogene TRBV3-2) and TRBJ1-5, with D possibly TRBD1 on 6 matching bases. Trimming took 4 bases from V and 7 from J, leaving 23 bases between them. CDR1 LGHDT and CDR2 YNNKEL come from the germline V gene (reference sequence). The CDR3 length is 17 residues. The CDR3 protein is CASSLNSGQGKNQPQHF. The DNA for the CDR3 is TGTGCCAGCAGCCTCAATTCAGGGCAGGGGAAGAACCAGCCCCAGCATTTT.

DNA for the CDR3: TGTGCCTGGCGACAGGGGGGAGAAAAACTGTTTTTT. As protein: CAWRQGGEKLFF. The rearrangement links TRBV30 to TRBJ1-4; 9 bases align to TRBD1. Germline V gene data show CDR1 as GTSNPN and CDR2 as SVGIG (reference sequence). V was clipped by 5 bases and J by 8 bases; unmatched bases: 3. The length of the CDR3 is 12 residues.

The V gene is TRBV11-2, the J gene TRBJ2-3; D not certain. With 2 bases removed from V and 1 base from J, the gap between germline ends came to 10 bases. This CDR3 spans 15 amino acids. The germline CDR1 and CDR2 sequences are SGHAT and FQNNGV. The CDR3 spells CASSLQGRGTDTQYF. The DNA for the CDR3 is TGTGCCAGCAGCTTACAAGGCCGGGGCACAGATACGCAGTATTTT.

This chain uses TRBV2 with TRBJ2-3, with D possibly matching TRBD1 (5 bases). The CDR3 runs to 15 residues. CDR1 is SNHLY and CDR2 is FYNNEI in the germline V gene. Trimming pared 6 bases from V and 0 bases from J, leaving 13 bases between. CDR3 DNA sequence: TGTGCCAGCAGACTACAGGTCTTTAGCACAGATACGCAGTATTTT. Residues: CASRLQVFSTDTQYF.

The rearrangement joins TRBV19 to TRBJ1-4, with 7 bases matching TRBD1. The length of the CDR3 is 13 residues. Unmatched junction bases numbered 5, after V lost 8 bases and J lost 5 bases. Germline V gene data show CDR1 as LNHDA and CDR2 as SQIVND (reference sequence). The CDR3 bases are TGTGCCAGTTCCGACAGGGCCAATGAAAAACTGTTTTTT. This codes for CASSDRANEKLFF.

J is TRBJ2-4 and V is TRBV7-2; 9 bases fit TRBD1. The V gene end was trimmed by 4 bases and the J gene end by 9 bases; junction bases not matched to a gene: 7. This CDR3 region has 14 residues. The V gene's germline CDR1 is SGHTA and CDR2 FQGNSA. The CDR3 DNA sequence: TGTGCCAGCAGCTCGTGGACAGGGGAGTTCATTCAGTACTTC. Protein sequence: CASSSWTGEFIQYF.

The J gene is TRBJ2-5, the V gene TRBV18, with a weak D call TRBD2 (6 bases). CDR3 length equals 14 residues. V lost 3 bases to trimming and J lost 5 bases, with 13 bases between them. The germline gives CDR1 KGHSH, CDR2 LQKENI. CDR3 amino acids: CASSPNGGGETQYF. The CDR3 DNA sequence: TGTGCCAGCTCACCGAATGGGGGAGGTGAGACCCAGTACTTC. Full variable domain (rest looked up from reference TRBV18 and TRBJ2-5): NAGVMQNPRHLVRRRGQEARLRCSPMKGHSHVYWYRQLPEEGLKFMVYLQKENIIDESGMPKERFSAEFPKEGPSILRIQQVVRGDSAAYFCASSPNGGGETQYFGPGTRLLVL.

This clone was detected only once. The CDR3 loop is CASSTPRGNQPQHF. The CDR3 coding sequence is TGTGCCAGTAGTACCCCACGGGGCAATCAGCCCCAGCATTTT. This sequence joins TRBV19 and TRBJ1-5; D uncertain. V lost 4 bases to trimming and J lost 2 bases, with 9 bases between them. CDR1 is LNHDA, CDR2 SQIVND, per germline (reference sequence). CDR3 length: 14 amino acids. The entire variable domain, with the rest obtained from reference TRBV19 and TRBJ1-5, is as follows: DGGITQSPKYLFRKEGQNVTLSCEQNLNHDAMYWYRQDPGQGLRLIYYSQIVNDFQKGDIAEGYSVSREKKESFPLTVTSAQKNPTAFYLCASSTPRGNQPQHFGDGTRLSIL.

In this sample, this clone turned up a few times. This rearrangement joins TRBV7-9 to TRBJ2-7, with 9 bases aligning to TRBD2. V lost 5 bases to trimming and J lost 1 base; unmatched junction nucleotides: 6. Germline CDR1 reads SEHNR; CDR2 reads FQNEAQ (reference sequence). This CDR3 spans 15 amino acids. CDR3 amino acids: CASSPSLAGSYEQYF. In nucleotides, the CDR3 is TGTGCCAGCAGCCCATCCCTAGCGGGGTCCTACGAGCAGTACTTC.

V is TRBV13 and J is TRBJ2-5; 12 bases fit TRBD2. This CDR3 is built from 18 residues. V shed 5 bases, J shed 5 bases, and the junction held 15 bases outside the gene matches. Germline loops: CDR1 PRHDT, CDR2 FYEKMQ (reference sequence). CDR3 amino acids: CASSPPGPSGGAWETQYF. DNA for the CDR3: TGTGCCAGCAGCCCCCCGGGCCCTAGCGGGGGGGCTTGGGAGACCCAGTACTTC.

The gene calls are TRBV10-2 and TRBJ2-7, with 12 bases matching TRBD2. This CDR3 comprises 13 residues. V was pared by 5 bases and J by 11 bases, with 7 bases of the junction left unmatched. From germline, CDR1 is WSHSY and CDR2 SAAADI. The CDR3 region has the DNA TGCGCCAGCAGTCCACTAGCGGGGGGCCCAAAGTACTTC. Its protein is CASSPLAGGPKYF.

V gene TRBV30 combines with J gene TRBJ2-3; no firm D call. Trimming cost V 5 bases and J 8 bases, with 11 bases left between them. The CDR3 contains 11 residues. Per germline, CDR1 GTSNPN and CDR2 SVGIG (reference sequence). CDR3 in amino acids: CAWADSGTQYF. The CDR3 DNA sequence: TGTGCCTGGGCCGATTCAGGTACGCAGTATTTT.

V gene TRBV2 combines with J gene TRBJ1-2; 9 bases agree with TRBD1. Germline V CDR1 and CDR2: SNHLY, FYNNEI. The CDR3 has 13 residues. CDR3 sequence: CATTGTGPGGYTF. The CDR3, as DNA: TGTGCAACCACCGGGACAGGGCCGGGTGGCTACACCTTC.

The chain links TRBV10-3 to TRBJ2-5, with TRBD2 matching over 8 bases. Unmatched junction bases numbered 11, after V lost 6 bases and J lost 5 bases. Germline CDR1 is ENHRY and CDR2 is SYGVKD. This CDR3 is built from 15 residues. The CDR3 sequence is CAIRTGAGELETQYF. CDR3 coding DNA: TGTGCCATCAGGACCGGAGCGGGGGAGTTGGAGACCCAGTACTTC.

The V gene is TRBV23-1, the J gene TRBJ1-2; no clear D. TRBV23-1 is filed as an ORF, its function uncertain. V gave up 7 bases and J gave up 2 bases, with 14 bases separating them. The CDR3 covers 14 residues. This CDR3 is CASNRPRGNYGYTF. DNA of the CDR3: TGCGCCAGCAACAGACCACGAGGGAACTATGGCTACACCTTC.

V usage is TRBV28 and J usage is TRBJ1-4, with D tentatively TRBD1 (6 bases). The CDR3 consists of 13 residues. The germline V and J ends were trimmed by 10 bases and 5 bases, with 14 bases remaining between them. Germline CDR1 reads MDHEN; CDR2 reads SYDVKM. The CDR3 bases are TGTGCCACCCAGGACAGTTCGAATGAAAAACTGTTTTTT. Its translation: CATQDSSNEKLFF.